This T cell receptor (beta chain) was observed in a study of graft-versus-host responses after intestinal transplantation. Study-wide results and caveats: Peak levels of circulating GvH clones tracked with early post-transplant HvG declines.

In regard to this clone: The target antigen is unknown.

The assay was immunoSEQ multiplex PCR, and TCRdb's table has in-frame clones only and misses some. The sample lists about 90,000 clones, roughly 91% occurring once. The source material was unstimulated CD8+ T cells sorted from spleen or lymph node cells, sampled before transplant. The sequence was collected from a human donor who was the organ donor for an intestinal transplant.

CDR3 loop: CASSATFSGNTIYF. The CDR3, as DNA: TGTGCCAGCAGCGCGACTTTCTCTGGAAACACCATATATTTT. V and J are TRBV5-6 and TRBJ1-3; D is uncertain. V was trimmed by 4 bases and J by 0 bases, leaving 8 bases between them. Germline V gives CDR1 SGHDT, CDR2 YYEEEE. The CDR3 consists of 14 residues.